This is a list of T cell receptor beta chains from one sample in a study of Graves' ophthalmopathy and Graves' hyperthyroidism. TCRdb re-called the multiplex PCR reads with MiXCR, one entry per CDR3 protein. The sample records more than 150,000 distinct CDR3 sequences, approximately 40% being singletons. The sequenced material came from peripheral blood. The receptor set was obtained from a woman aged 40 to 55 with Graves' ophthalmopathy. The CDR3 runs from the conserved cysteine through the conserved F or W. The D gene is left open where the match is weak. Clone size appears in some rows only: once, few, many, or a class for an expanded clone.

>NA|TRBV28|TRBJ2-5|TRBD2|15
CASSSLAGGMETQYF
TGTGCCAGCAGTTCGCTAGCGGGGGGGATGGAGACCCAGTACTTC
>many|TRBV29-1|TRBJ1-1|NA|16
CSVEDNPRKQMAEAFF
TGCAGCGTTGAAGATAACCCGAGGAAACAGATGGCTGAAGCTTTCTTT
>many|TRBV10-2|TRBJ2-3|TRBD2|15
CASRLAGIRGDTQYF
TGCGCCAGCAGACTAGCGGGTATTAGGGGAGATACGCAGTATTTT
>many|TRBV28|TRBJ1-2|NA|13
CATMRTANYGYTF
TGTGCCACCATGAGGACAGCTAACTATGGCTACACCTTC
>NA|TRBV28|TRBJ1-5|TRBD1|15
CASSPGQGSYQPQHF
TGTGCCAGCAGCCCCGGACAGGGGAGTTACCAGCCCCAGCATTTT
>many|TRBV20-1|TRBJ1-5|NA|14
CSASDLISNQPQHF
TGCAGTGCTAGCGATCTGATCAGCAATCAGCCCCAGCATTTT
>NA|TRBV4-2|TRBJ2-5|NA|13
CASSQGVGETQYF
TGTGCCAGCAGCCAAGGGGTCGGAGAGACCCAGTACTTC
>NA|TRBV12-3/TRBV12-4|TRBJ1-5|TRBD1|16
CASSRPGTGGNQPQHF
TGTGCCAGCAGTCGTCCCGGGACAGGTGGCAATCAGCCCCAGCATTTT
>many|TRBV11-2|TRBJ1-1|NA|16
CASSPRGALMNTEAFF
TGTGCCAGCAGCCCCCGGGGCGCCTTGATGAACACTGAAGCTTTCTTT
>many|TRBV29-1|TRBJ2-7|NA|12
CSVEGGDYEQYF
TGCAGCGTTGAAGGGGGAGATTACGAGCAGTACTTC
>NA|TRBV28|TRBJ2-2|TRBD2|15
CASTLGGGPTGELFF
TGTGCCAGCACCTTAGGCGGGGGGCCCACCGGGGAGCTGTTTTTT
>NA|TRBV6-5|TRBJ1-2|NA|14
CASSYSRRGGGYTF
TGTGCCAGCAGTTACTCGAGAAGGGGAGGTGGCTACACCTTC
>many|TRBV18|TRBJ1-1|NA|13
CASFTNLDTEAFF
TGTGCCAGCTTCACCAATTTGGACACTGAAGCTTTCTTT
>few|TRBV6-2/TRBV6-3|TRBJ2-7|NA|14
CASSFIQVAREQYF
TGTGCCAGCAGTTTTATCCAGGTCGCGCGCGAGCAGTACTTC
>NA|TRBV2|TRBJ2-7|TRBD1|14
CASPPRQGVHEQYF
TGTGCCAGTCCTCCGAGACAGGGGGTGCACGAGCAGTACTTC
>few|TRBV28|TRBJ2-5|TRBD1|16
CASRGASGTGKETQYF
TGTGCCAGCCGCGGGGCGTCCGGGACAGGGAAAGAGACCCAGTACTTC
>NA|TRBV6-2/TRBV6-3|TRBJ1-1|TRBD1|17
CASSYSVSRTGRNEAFF
TGTGCCAGCAGTTACTCGGTCTCAAGGACAGGACGTAATGAAGCTTTCTTT
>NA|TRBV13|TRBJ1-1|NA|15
CASSTTGGANTEAFF
TGTGCCAGCAGCACGACGGGGGGAGCGAACACTGAAGCTTTCTTT
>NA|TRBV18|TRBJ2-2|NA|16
CASSGTDPGNAGELFF
TGTGCCAGCTCGGGGACGGACCCGGGTAACGCCGGGGAGCTGTTTTTT
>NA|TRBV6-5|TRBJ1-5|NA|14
CASSSGILNQPQHF
TGTGCCAGCAGTTCCGGGATCCTGAATCAGCCCCAGCATTTT